The 6 T cell receptor beta chains in this list originate from one sample, sequenced in a study of blood T cell repertoires in COVID-19. Generated by immunoSEQ multiplex PCR, the TCRdb table keeps only in-frame clones and is missing some. The sample has 650,000 to 800,000 clones, 90% seen once. Sequenced: peripheral blood. The source is a woman younger than 35 with acute or convalescent COVID-19.

This rearrangement joins TRBV4-3 to TRBJ1-2, with D tentatively TRBD1 (6 bases). The CDR3 is 13 residues long. Germline lookup yields CDR1 LGHNA and CDR2 YSLEER. Trimming took 4 bases from V and 3 from J, leaving 9 bases between them. As DNA, the CDR3 is TGCGCCAGCAGCCCCCGACAGGACTATGGCTACACCTTC. Protein product: CASSPRQDYGYTF.

CDR3 DNA: TGTGCCAGCAGTGAAGAACAGATCCACTACGAGCAGTACTTC. Amino acid sequence: CASSEEQIHYEQYF. J is TRBJ2-7 and V is TRBV6-1, with unresolved D. Trimming pared 1 base from V and 3 bases from J, leaving 10 bases between. There are 14 residues in the CDR3. Germline lookup yields CDR1 MNHNS and CDR2 SASEGT.

This clone was recorded once. The chain combines TRBV19 with TRBJ1-5; D gene uncertain. V was trimmed by 7 bases and J by 0 bases, leaving 7 bases between them. The CDR3 extends over 13 amino acids. Germline V gene lookup returns CDR1 LNHDA and CDR2 SQIVND (reference sequence). The CDR3 loop is CASKDFSNQPQHF. The CDR3 DNA is TGTGCCAGTAAAGACTTTAGCAATCAGCCCCAGCATTTT.

The rearrangement joins TRBV6-6 to TRBJ1-1, with D possibly being TRBD1 (6 bases). This CDR3 has 13 residues. V was trimmed by 4 bases and J by 4 bases, leaving 10 bases between them. Germline lookup yields CDR1 MNHNY and CDR2 SVGAGI (reference sequence). The CDR3 sequence is CASSSGESTEAFF. The CDR3 nucleotides are TGTGCCAGCAGTTCAGGGGAATCCACTGAAGCTTTCTTT.

The V and J genes are TRBV14 and TRBJ1-2, with D uncertain. The length of the CDR3 is 15 residues. Germline V lookup: CDR1 SGHDN, CDR2 FVKESK. With 4 bases removed from V and 2 bases from J, the gap between germline ends came to 14 bases. The CDR3 DNA reads as TGTGCCAGCAGCCCCCGGAGGGAGGTGAACTATGGCTACACCTTC. Translation gives CASSPRREVNYGYTF.

The genes are TRBV6-1 and TRBJ2-1, with 10 bases identical to TRBD2. The CDR3 is 15 amino acids. The ends lost 4 bases at V and 4 bases at J; junction bases unmatched: 4. Germline V gene sequence: CDR1 MNHNS, CDR2 SASEGT. CDR3 bases: TGTGCCAGCAGTGGCCTAGCGGGAGCATACAATGAGCAGTTCTTC. This encodes CASSGLAGAYNEQFF.